What follows are 24 T cell receptor delta chains derived from one specimen sequenced in a study of γδ T cells in repeated Plasmodium falciparum infection. TCRdb redid the clone calls on the multiplex PCR reads with CATT. The sample lists tens of thousands of delta-chain clones; 0.75% to 1% were seen once. Vgamma9/Vdelta2+ and Vdelta2-negative gammadelta T cells were flow-sorted from PBMC for bulk sequencing. The sequenced material came from gamma-delta T cells from blood. The source of these receptors is a pool of human donors (malaria-infected and uninfected, not separated).

This clone was counted at least ten times. Translating this DNA gives a protein that differs at residue 5 from the TCRdb one, which belongs to a much larger clone; a read error is likely, and the protein shown is this translation. The chain couples TRDV1 to TRDJ1, with a weak D call TRDD2 (6 bases). The J gene is not listed in TCRdb, so it was assigned here from a DNA match to germline. CDR3 length equals 17 residues. V lost 4 bases, J lost 8 bases, and 26 bases lay in between. CDR1 is TSWWSYY, CDR2 QGS, per germline. This CDR3 reads CALGGLLRSELSSKLIF. CDR3 DNA: TGTGCTCTTGGGGGACTCCTACGGTCGGAACTGTCTAGCAAACTCATCTTT.

This clone showed up just a few times. The protein in TCRdb stems from a much larger clone and differs at residue 6 from this DNA's translation, likely a read error; here the protein is translated from the DNA. This rearrangement joins TRDV2 to TRDJ1, with 11 bases lining up with TRDD3. TCRdb supplies no J gene; here it was assigned by aligning the nucleotide sequence to germline. The CDR3 is 20 residues long. J was trimmed by 2 bases and V by 0 bases; bases with no gene match: 16. Per the germline V gene, CDR1 is GEAIGNYY and CDR2 is EKD. The CDR3 protein is CACDTSNGGYAPLRTDKLIF. The CDR3 region has the DNA TGTGCCTGTGACACCAGTAATGGGGGATACGCCCCCCTACGGACCGATAAACTCATCTTT.

Ten or more counts support this clone. The same CDR3 can be traced to other DNA sequences in this sample. The chain recombines TRDV2 with TRDJ1, with D possibly TRDD2 on 5 matching bases. V lost 0 bases and J 1 base, leaving 23 bases between the germline ends. The germline gives CDR1 GEAIGNYY, CDR2 EKD. CDR3 size: 19 residues. In DNA form, the CDR3 reads TGTGCCTGTGACACCGTTCCTCCCCCGACCCCATCCCTCACCGATAAACTCATCTTT. The encoded protein is CACDTVPPPTPSLTDKLIF.

In this sample, this clone turned up a few times. With a far larger clone one base away, a read error is the likely cause. The identical CDR3 is also encoded by other nucleotide sequences in the sample. The J gene is TRDJ1, the V gene TRDV2; possible D gene TRDD3, 5 bases. No J gene was available from TCRdb, and it was assigned here by a germline match of the DNA. The V gene's germline CDR1 is GEAIGNYY and CDR2 EKD. The CDR3 has 16 residues. The CDR3 nucleotides are TGCGCCTGTGACACCGGGGTACGGGGGTGTGTCGATAAACTCATCTTT. Protein product: CACDTGVRGCVDKLIF.

Comment on this clone: A read error is the likely source, as a far larger clone sits one nucleotide away. Other DNA sequences in the same sample also yield this CDR3. V usage is TRDV1 and J usage is TRDJ1; TRDD3 matches 10 bases. CDR1 and CDR2 from the germline V gene are TSWWSYY and QGS. This CDR3 is 18 amino acids long. CDR3: CALGIHDHGGDTNDKLIF. The CDR3 DNA sequence: TGTGCTCTTGGTATTCACGACCATGGGGGGGATACGAACGATAAACTCATCTTC.

Only a few counts were recorded for this clone. This likely came from a read error, as a far larger clone is one base away. Other DNA sequences of this sample code for an identical CDR3. The V gene reported is TRDV2; the J gene is uncalled; the table's D call TRDD3 went unverified against the DNA. CDR1 is GEAIGNYY and CDR2 is EKD in the germline V gene. The CDR3 has 24 amino acids. The chain's CDR3 is CACDTLAPSPTAGGSYTDGHKLIF. CDR3 bases: TGTGCCTGTGACACCCTGGCCCCCTCTCCTACGGCTGGGGGATCGTACACCGATGGTCATAAACTAATCTTT.

To note about this clone: A far more abundant clone sits one base away, making this likely a read error. This specimen includes other DNA sequences encoding the same CDR3. The chain uses TRDV1 and TRDJ1; 8 bases are a match to TRDD3. Since TCRdb gives no J gene, matching the DNA to germline was used here to assign it. CDR1 is TSWWSYY, CDR2 QGS, per germline. V lost 6 bases, J lost 3 bases, and 18 bases stayed unmatched. The CDR3 runs 18 residues. In DNA form, the CDR3 reads TGTGCTCTTGGAGACGCTTTCCTGTCGAGGGATACGGCCGATAAACTCATCTTT. Translating gives CALGDAFLSRDTADKLIF.

Turning to this clone: The protein given by TCRdb reflects a much larger clone and differs at residue 7 from this DNA's translation, likely from a read error; the protein shown is the DNA's translation. The chain joins TRDV1 to TRDJ1; no definite D call. The CDR3 has 18 residues. Germline V CDR1 and CDR2: TSWWSYY, QGS. V lost 3 bases and J 0 bases, leaving 20 bases between the germline ends. In DNA form, the CDR3 reads TGTGCTCTTGGGGATCTTACCTGGCCTCACAAGTACACCGATAAACTCATCTTT. Its translation: CALGDLTWPHKYTDKLIF.

Concerning this clone itself: For this DNA, TCRdb reports the protein of a much larger clone, which diverges at residue 11, most likely from a read error; the protein presented here is translated directly from the DNA. The chain links TRDV2 to TRDJ1, with 8 bases aligning to TRDD3. Per germline, CDR1 GEAIGNYY and CDR2 EKD. CDR3 length: 21 amino acids. J lost 0 bases, V lost 2 bases, and 22 bases had no gene match. The CDR3 DNA follows: TGTGCCTGTGACAAGGGGGTTTACTGGGGGGCCAAGTCGACGTACACCGATAAACTCATCTTT. Translating gives CACDKGVYWGAKSTYTDKLIF.

A word on this clone: The likely explanation is a read error, given a far larger clone one base away. Different DNA sequences within this sample yield the same CDR3. The CDR3 DNA is TGTGCCTGTGACCCACTGCTGGGGGAAAACACCGATAAACTCATCTTT. Translation: CACDPLLGENTDKLIF. This rearrangement joins TRDV2 to TRDJ1, with TRDD3 matching over 8 bases. TCRdb supplies no J gene; here it was assigned by aligning the nucleotide sequence to germline. Germline-derived CDR1 and CDR2 are GEAIGNYY and EKD. The V segment lost 3 bases and the J segment 0 bases; nucleotides outside the gene matches: 8. The CDR3 covers 16 residues.

This clone was recorded many times. A far more abundant clone sits one base away, making this likely a read error. The chain couples TRDV1 to TRDJ2; D remains ambiguous. The CDR3 is made up of 16 amino acids. The germline CDR1 and CDR2 sequences are TSWWSYY and QGS. The chain's CDR3 is CALGVRGPWITAQPFF. The CDR3 nucleotides read TGTGCTCTTGGGGTCCGTGGACCGTGGATTACAGCACAACCCTTCTTT.

This clone was recorded many times. TCRdb has a much larger clone's protein, which differs at residue 4 from the translation of this DNA, likely because of a read error; what is shown is the protein translated from the DNA. V gene TRDV2 combines with J gene TRDJ1, with 13 bases matching TRDD3. The CDR3 runs 18 residues. Per germline, CDR1 GEAIGNYY and CDR2 EKD. As DNA, the CDR3 is TGTGCCTGTGGCACCTTGTTACTGGGGGATACGAAGACCGATAAACTCATCTTT. Translated: CACGTLLLGDTKTDKLIF.

This clone was found a few times. Translating this DNA gives a protein that differs at residue 8 from the TCRdb one, which belongs to a much larger clone; a read error is likely, and the protein shown is this translation. The chain combines TRDV2 with TRDJ1; possible D gene TRDD3, 6 bases. TCRdb offers no J gene call, so here the DNA was matched to germline to obtain one. The length of the CDR3 is 20 residues. Trimming stripped 4 bases from V and 0 bases from J, with 29 bases between. The V gene's germline CDR1 is GEAIGNYY and CDR2 EKD. For the CDR3, the DNA is TGTGCCTGTGAGCGACTGCTAGCCGTACCTGGGGACCCAGACACCGATAAACTCATCTTT. It codes for CACERLLAVPGDPDTDKLIF.

This clone was detected a few times. This probably arose from a read error, given a far larger clone one base away. The sample carries other DNA sequences with the same CDR3. The rearrangement uses TRDV1 and TRDJ1; TRDD3 matches 10 bases. The J gene comes from matching the DNA to germline here; TCRdb lacks it. V was pared by 9 bases and J by 0 bases, with 19 bases of the junction left unmatched. The CDR3 runs 19 residues. CDR1 is TSWWSYY and CDR2 is QGS in the germline V gene. The chain's CDR3 is CALGSPGGYGPPYTDKLIF. CDR3 DNA sequence: TGTGCTCTCGGGTCCCCAGGGGGATACGGTCCTCCGTACACCGATAAACTCATCTTT.

On this clone: The protein that TCRdb holds for this DNA derives from a much larger clone and differs from the translated DNA at residue 8, which likely indicates a read error; the protein shown here is translated from the DNA. The chain carries TRDV1 and TRDJ1; TRDD3 might be the D (6 bases). In the absence of a J gene in TCRdb, the DNA was matched to germline to assign it here. Looked up from germline, CDR1 is TSWWSYY and CDR2 is QGS. The germline V and J ends were trimmed by 5 bases and 0 bases, with 25 bases remaining between them. The CDR3 is 19 residues long. The chain's CDR3 is CALGSFIWGFRSYTDKLIF. The CDR3 DNA reads as TGTGCTCTTGGGTCCTTCATCTGGGGATTCCGATCGTACACCGATAAACTCATCTTT.

This clone was found a few times. A read error likely explains why the TCRdb protein, taken from a much larger clone, differs from this DNA's translation at residue 16; the protein shown is translated from the DNA. The J gene went uncalled, whereas the V gene is TRDV2; the table names TRDD3, a call not compared with the DNA. This CDR3 region has 18 residues. Germline assignment: CDR1 GEAIGNYY and CDR2 EKD. The CDR3 coding sequence is TGTGCCTGTGACACCGTCGGACTGGGGGATACTGGTCGGGGAAAACCCATCTTT. Its translation is CACDTVGLGDTGRGKPIF.

This clone has just a few counts. The TCRdb protein comes from a much larger clone and disagrees with this DNA's translation at residue 3, likely due to a read error; the protein given here is derived from the DNA. This chain joins TRDV2 and TRDJ1; TRDD3 aligns across 8 bases. The J gene, absent from TCRdb, was called here by matching the DNA to germline. The ends lost 8 bases at V and 0 bases at J; junction bases unmatched: 16. This CDR3 region has 17 residues. Germline CDR1 and CDR2: GEAIGNYY and EKD. CDR3 bases: TGTGCCTCTACCCTGACTGGGGGTTCTCAGTACACCGATAAACTCATCTTT. Its translation is CASTLTGGSQYTDKLIF.

In its sample, this clone was seen a few times. This likely came from a read error, as a far larger clone is one base away. At the DNA level, this CDR3 is encoded by other sequences in the same sample as well. The gene calls are TRDV1 and TRDJ1; 10 bases fit TRDD3. The CDR3 covers 18 residues. The V gene's germline CDR1 is TSWWSYY and CDR2 QGS. The CDR3: CALGTRAFVGDTADKLIF. CDR3 bases: TGTGCTCTTGGGACCCGGGCCTTCGTGGGGGATACAGCCGATAAACTCATCTTC.

The table lists this clone with a few counts. TCRdb's listed protein matches a much larger clone and diverges from this DNA's translation at residue 17, likely through a read error; the protein shown comes from the DNA. The chain's CDR3 is CACDTVTGGQTYTDKLTF. CDR3 nucleotide sequence: TGTGCCTGTGACACGGTTACTGGGGGACAGACATACACCGATAAACTCACCTTT. No J gene was assigned, while the V gene was called as TRDV2; the table assigns TRDD3, which was not confirmed against the DNA. CDR3 length equals 18 residues. Germline lookup yields CDR1 GEAIGNYY and CDR2 EKD.

In this sample, this clone turned up a few times. A read error likely explains this, since a far larger clone differs by one base. The sample carries other DNA sequences with the same CDR3. The chain joins TRDV1 to TRDJ1; 10 bases agree with TRDD3. Germline V gene sequence: CDR1 TSWWSYY, CDR2 QGS. This CDR3 has 22 amino acids. The V segment lost 6 bases and the J segment 2 bases; nucleotides outside the gene matches: 27. In nucleotides, the CDR3 is TGTGCTCTTGGCCTACTTCCTATTCGATACTGGGGGATGATAGGTTATACCGATAAACTCATCTTT. This codes for CALGLLPIRYWGMIGYTDKLIF.

This clone was counted a few times. For this DNA, TCRdb reports the protein of a much larger clone, which diverges at residue 6, most likely from a read error; the protein presented here is translated directly from the DNA. V usage is TRDV1 and J usage is TRDJ1, with D tentatively TRDD3 (5 bases). TCRdb carries no J gene annotation; the J gene was assigned here by matching the DNA with germline. The V gene lost 1 base and the J gene lost 2 bases, with 11 bases spanning the gap. There are 15 residues in the CDR3. Germline V lookup: CDR1 TSWWSYY, CDR2 QGS. The CDR3 region is CALGEPTGGTDKLIF. The DNA of the CDR3 is TGTGCTCTTGGGGAACCTACCGGGGGTACCGATAAACTCATCTTT.

In regard to this clone: TCRdb's entry gives the protein of a much larger clone, which mismatches this DNA's translation at residue 5, likely from a read error; the protein reported here is translated from the DNA. The gene calls are TRDV1 and TRDJ1, with D possibly TRDD2 on 6 matching bases. TCRdb records no J gene; here it was assigned by comparing the DNA to germline. V was trimmed by 6 bases and J by 0 bases, leaving 26 bases between them. This CDR3 spans 19 amino acids. Per the germline V gene, CDR1 is TSWWSYY and CDR2 is QGS. CDR3 coding DNA: TGTGCTCTTGGATTTTCCTTCCCCGGTCATCCCGCCCACACCGATAAACTCATCTTT. Amino acid sequence: CALGFSFPGHPAHTDKLIF.

There are many counts of this clone. The TCRdb protein, from a much larger clone, departs from this DNA's translation at residue 9, likely by read error; the protein shown derives from the DNA. The gene calls are TRDV2 and TRDJ1; D possibly corresponds to TRDD3 (6 bases). The J gene comes from matching the DNA to germline here; TCRdb lacks it. The V and J ends lost 0 bases and 1 base respectively, with 11 bases between them. The CDR3 consists of 15 residues. CDR1 GEAIGNYY and CDR2 EKD come from the germline V gene. The CDR3: CACDTVGGCTDKLIF. CDR3 DNA sequence: TGTGCCTGTGACACCGTGGGGGGTTGCACCGATAAACTCATCTTT.

This clone was found a few times. TCRdb's entry gives the protein of a much larger clone, which mismatches this DNA's translation at residue 3, likely from a read error; the protein reported here is translated from the DNA. The chain employs TRDV2 and TRDJ1; 7 bases are a match to TRDD3. The J gene was missing in TCRdb and was found by matching the end of the DNA to germline. Germline V lookup: CDR1 GEAIGNYY, CDR2 EKD. The CDR3 contains 19 residues. The CDR3 nucleotides read TGTGCCTGGGACACCGTCAGGGGGATTAGTCCGGATAGCACCGATAAACTCATCTTT. Translated, it gives CAWDTVRGISPDSTDKLIF.